Listed here is a single TCR beta chain. This specimen comes from a study of blood T cell repertoires in COVID-19. Study-level background: From the United States, Italy and Spain came samples of acute and convalescent COVID-19. T cells, B-cell-depleted T cells, or PBMCs provided the cDNA or gDNA that served as material.

Original analysis: Amplified reference gene primers provided the basis for estimating nucleated cell counts. Only in-frame clones appear in the TCRdb table, and some are missing; sequencing was by immunoSEQ multiplex PCR. V and J calls and clone size are as listed in that table; D and trimming were resolved from the DNA. The sample lists approximately 410,000 clones, about nine tenths occurring once. The V gene's germline CDR1 is SGHRS and CDR2 YFSETQ. Between the trimmed V and J ends, which lost 7 bases and 0 bases, there was a span of 16 bases. The CDR3 contains 15 residues. This sequence joins TRBV5-1 and TRBJ1-1; maybe TRBD1 (5 bases). Sequencing used peripheral blood. This receptor was taken from a woman aged 25 to 39 with active or convalescent COVID-19. CDR3 nucleotides: TGCGCCAGCTTCGCAGGGAGGTCAATGAACACTGAAGCTTTCTTT. This encodes CASFAGRSMNTEAFF. Together with reference TRBV5-1 and TRBJ1-1, the CDR3 gives the full variable domain: KAGVTQTPRYLIKTRGQQVTLSCSPISGHRSVSWYQQTPGQGLQFLFEYFSETQRNKGNFPGRFSGRQFSNSRSEMNVSTLELGDSALYLCASFAGRSMNTEAFFGQGTRLTVV.